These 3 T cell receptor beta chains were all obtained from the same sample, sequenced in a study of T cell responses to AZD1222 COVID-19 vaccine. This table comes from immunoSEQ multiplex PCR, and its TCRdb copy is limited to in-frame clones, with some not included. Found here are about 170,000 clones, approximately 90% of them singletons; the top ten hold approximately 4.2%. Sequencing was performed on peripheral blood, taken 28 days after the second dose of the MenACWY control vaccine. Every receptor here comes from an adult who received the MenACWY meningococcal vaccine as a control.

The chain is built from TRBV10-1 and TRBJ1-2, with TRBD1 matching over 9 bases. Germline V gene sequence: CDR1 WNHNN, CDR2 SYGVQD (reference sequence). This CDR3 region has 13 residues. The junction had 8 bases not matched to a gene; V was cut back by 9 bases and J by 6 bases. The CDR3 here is CASTGTGNDGYTF. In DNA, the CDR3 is TGCGCCAGTACGGGGACAGGGAACGATGGCTACACCTTC.

The CDR3 sequence is CASSLVGEIGEKLFF. CDR3 DNA sequence: TGTGCCAGCAGCTTGGTAGGGGAAATAGGGGAAAAACTGTTTTTT. This chain uses TRBV5-5 with TRBJ1-4; D may be TRBD1 (5 bases). Germline lookup yields CDR1 SGHKS and CDR2 YYEKEE (reference sequence). CDR3 length equals 15 residues. V lost 0 bases and J 8 bases, leaving 14 bases between the germline ends.

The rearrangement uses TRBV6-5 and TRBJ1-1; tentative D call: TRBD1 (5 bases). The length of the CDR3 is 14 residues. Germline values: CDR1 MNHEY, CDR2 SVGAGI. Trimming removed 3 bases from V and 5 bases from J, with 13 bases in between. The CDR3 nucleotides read TGTGCCAGCAGTTATTCTCCCAGGGAGACTGAAGCTTTCTTT. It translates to CASSYSPRETEAFF.